The entry that follows covers one T cell receptor (beta chain) sequence. Its antigen is unknown. This sample stems from a study of T cell responses to AZD1222 COVID-19 vaccine. Points from the study as a whole: It should be noted that donors were predominantly white British and more often female, and clonal diversity was possibly underestimated. Only six people who got AZD1222 tested seropositive at baseline. Vaccine-associated CD4 TCRs spanned spike, dominant at 160-218 and 743-854.

Sequencing used immunoSEQ multiplex PCR; TCRdb keeps in-frame clones, though not all of them. The sample consists of fewer than 180,000 clones, 94% of them appearing once. The sequencing here drew on peripheral blood, taken on day 0 of AZD1222 vaccination. The receptor's source is an adult in good health.

CDR3 region: CASSLKGGRQETQYF. The CDR3 DNA reads as TGTGCCAGCAGCTTGAAAGGGGGACGCCAAGAGACCCAGTACTTC. The chain uses TRBV5-4 and TRBJ2-5; possibly TRBD1 for D (6 bases). This CDR3 contains 15 residues. Germline CDR1 is SGHNT and CDR2 is YYREEE (reference sequence). Deletions cut 1 base from V and 1 base from J, with 11 bases between.